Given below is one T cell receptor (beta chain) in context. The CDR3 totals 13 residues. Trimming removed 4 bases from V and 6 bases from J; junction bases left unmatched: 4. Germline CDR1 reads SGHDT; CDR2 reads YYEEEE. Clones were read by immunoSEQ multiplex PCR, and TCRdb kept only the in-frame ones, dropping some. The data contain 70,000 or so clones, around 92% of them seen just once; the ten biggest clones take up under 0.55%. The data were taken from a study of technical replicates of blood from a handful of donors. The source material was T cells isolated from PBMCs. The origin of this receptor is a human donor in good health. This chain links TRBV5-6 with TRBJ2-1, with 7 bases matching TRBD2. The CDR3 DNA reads TGTGCCAGCAGCCTCACTAGCGTCAATGAGCAGTTCTTC. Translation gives CASSLTSVNEQFF.